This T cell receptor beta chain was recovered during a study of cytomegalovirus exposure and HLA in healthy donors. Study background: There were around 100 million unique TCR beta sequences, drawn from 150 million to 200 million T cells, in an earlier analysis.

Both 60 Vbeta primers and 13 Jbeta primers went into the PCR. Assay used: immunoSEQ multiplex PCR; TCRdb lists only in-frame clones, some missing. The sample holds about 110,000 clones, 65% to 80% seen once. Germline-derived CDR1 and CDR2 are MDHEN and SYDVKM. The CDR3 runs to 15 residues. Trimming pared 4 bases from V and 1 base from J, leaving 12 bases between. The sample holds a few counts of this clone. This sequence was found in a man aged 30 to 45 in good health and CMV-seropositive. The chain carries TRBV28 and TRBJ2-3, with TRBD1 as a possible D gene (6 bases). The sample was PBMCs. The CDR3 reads CASSSYRDRTDTQYF. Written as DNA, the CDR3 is TGTGCCAGCAGTTCCTACAGGGACCGCACAGATACGCAGTATTTT.